Given below is one TCR beta chain in context. What it binds is unknown. The data stem from a study of cytomegalovirus exposure and HLA in healthy donors. Findings and caveats of the study: It was in a later analysis that TCR association rates were seen to vary by HLA locus, highest for DRB1 and lowest for HLA-C. Most TCR sequences were uncommon, yet certain public TCRs appeared in many donors. Reports credit the classifier with highly specific, highly sensitive diagnosis of cytomegalovirus status.

CDR1 is SGHRS and CDR2 is YFSETQ in the germline V gene. The ends lost 5 bases at V and 10 bases at J; junction bases unmatched: 6. The CDR3 has 13 amino acids. The study ran its PCR with 60 Vbeta and 13 Jbeta primers. Libraries were prepared by immunoSEQ multiplex PCR; TCRdb keeps only in-frame clonotypes and omits some of them. The top ten clones hold around 1.6% of a sample with roughly 180,000 clones, roughly four fifths of them seen once. Sequenced: PBMCs. This chain uses TRBV5-1 with TRBJ1-6; 7 nucleotides line up with TRBD1. The sequence was collected from a man aged 18 to 29 in good health and CMV-seronegative. The CDR3 DNA reads TGCGCCAGCAGAGACCCAGGGGGATCACCCCTCCACTTT. Translated: CASRDPGGSPLHF.